These T cell receptor beta chains were read from a single sample in a study of T cells in Graves' hyperthyroidism and ophthalmopathy. TCRdb reprocessed the multiplex PCR reads via MiXCR and lists one record per CDR3 protein. The data contain about 640,000 distinct CDR3 sequences, 20% to 25% of them singletons. The sequencing input was blood. Source of these receptors: a young man with Graves' ophthalmopathy. CDR3s include the opening cysteine and the closing phenylalanine or tryptophan. D genes are given only for firm matches. For some rows the clone size is stated as once, few or many, or as a class when expanded; others skip it.

CDR3aa	CDR3nt	abundance	j_gene	d_gene	v_gene
CASSTPGLANYGYTF	TGTGCCAGCAGCACCCCCGGGCTAGCTAACTATGGCTACACCTTC	-	TRBJ1-2	-	TRBV28
CASSQETSYQPQHF	TGTGCCAGCAGCCAAGAGACATCATATCAGCCCCAGCATTTT	few	TRBJ1-5	-	TRBV3-1
CASRGGLAEIQETQYF	TGTGCCAGCAGGGGAGGACTAGCGGAAATCCAAGAGACCCAGTACTTC	many	TRBJ2-5	TRBD2	TRBV28
CASIQGAGEQFF	TGCGCCAGCATCCAGGGGGCGGGTGAGCAGTTCTTC	-	TRBJ2-1	TRBD1	TRBV10-2
CASSQGTSYNEQFF	TGTGCCAGCAGCCAAGGGACTAGCTACAATGAGCAGTTCTTC	few	TRBJ2-1	TRBD2	TRBV3-1
CASGSEYYEQYF	TGTGCCAGCGGATCTGAGTACTACGAGCAGTACTTC	-	TRBJ2-7	-	TRBV28
CASSPSGTSGSFTDTQYF	TGCGCCAGCAGCCCCTCCGGGACTAGCGGGAGTTTTACAGATACGCAGTATTTT	-	TRBJ2-3	TRBD2	TRBV5-1
CASSRPQGGYTF	TGTGCCAGCTCACGTCCACAGGGTGGCTACACCTTC	-	TRBJ1-2	-	TRBV18
CASNLSGRVNTEAFF	TGCGCCAGCAACCTTTCCGGGAGGGTGAACACTGAAGCTTTCTTT	many	TRBJ1-1	-	TRBV5-1
CASSFLAGEGQYF	TGTGCCAGCAGTTTCCTAGCGGGAGAAGGGCAGTATTTT	few	TRBJ2-3	TRBD2	TRBV28
CSARVQGRNSPLHF	TGCAGTGCTAGAGTGCAGGGACGGAATTCACCCCTCCACTTT	many	TRBJ1-6	-	TRBV20-1